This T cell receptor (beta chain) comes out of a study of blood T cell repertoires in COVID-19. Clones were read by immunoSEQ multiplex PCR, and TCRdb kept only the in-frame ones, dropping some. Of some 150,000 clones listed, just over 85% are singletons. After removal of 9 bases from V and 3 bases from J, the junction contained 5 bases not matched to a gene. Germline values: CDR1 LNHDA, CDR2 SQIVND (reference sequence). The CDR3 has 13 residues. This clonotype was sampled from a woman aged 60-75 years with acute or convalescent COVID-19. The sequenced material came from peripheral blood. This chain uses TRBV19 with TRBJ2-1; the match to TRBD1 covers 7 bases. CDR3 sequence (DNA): TGTGCCAGCCGACAGGGTCGCTACAATGAGCAGTTCTTC. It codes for CASRQGRYNEQFF. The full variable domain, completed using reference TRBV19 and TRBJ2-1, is DGGITQSPKYLFRKEGQNVTLSCEQNLNHDAMYWYRQDPGQGLRLIYYSQIVNDFQKGDIAEGYSVSREKKESFPLTVTSAQKNPTAFYLCASRQGRYNEQFFGPGTRLTVL.